Shown below are 29 T cell receptor beta chains from a single sample sequenced in a study of blood T cells in healthy people across ages. Together with a sample-barcoded 5' primer, a J-beta primer mix was included in a second PCR lasting roughly 6 to 12 cycles. MiXCR, applied by TCRdb to the 5' RACE reads, yields one record per CDR3 protein. Found here are over a million distinct CDR3 sequences, under 45% of them singletons; the top ten hold 18%. Sample: blood. The origin of the receptors is a woman in her sixties or seventies in good health.

The chain has TRBV10-1 and TRBJ1-5; 12 nucleotides line up with TRBD1. V trimming: 2 bases; J trimming: 7 bases; junction bases outside the gene matches: 9. The CDR3 has 17 amino acids. Germline V lookup: CDR1 WNHNN, CDR2 SYGVQD (reference sequence). This CDR3 is CASSEARDRGHGQPQHF. The CDR3 DNA reads as TGCGCCAGCAGTGAGGCCCGGGACAGGGGGCATGGACAGCCCCAGCATTTT.

This rearrangement joins TRBV4-1 to TRBJ2-3, with 7 bases fitting TRBD2. Germline V lookup: CDR1 MGHRA, CDR2 YSYEKL. The CDR3 runs 16 residues. Germline trimming cut 6 bases from V and 0 bases from J; bases unmatched to any gene: 9. CDR3 loop: CASRLYGTTSTDTQYF. Written as DNA, the CDR3 is TGCGCCAGCAGACTTTATGGGACTACCAGCACAGATACGCAGTATTTT.

The chain has TRBV10-3 and TRBJ2-5; 7 bases align to TRBD1. The ends lost 7 bases at V and 5 bases at J; junction bases unmatched: 10. CDR1 ENHRY and CDR2 SYGVKD come from the germline V gene. The length of the CDR3 is 14 residues. The CDR3 is CAIKPKQGWETQYF. The CDR3 DNA reads as TGTGCCATCAAGCCAAAACAGGGGTGGGAGACCCAGTACTTC.

As to this clonotype: A much larger clone sits a single nucleotide away, making a read error possible. The chain links TRBV20-1 to TRBJ2-1; TRBD2 matches at 11 bases. The germline V gene has CDR1 DFQATT and CDR2 SNEGSKA (reference sequence). This CDR3 has 14 residues. With 6 bases clipped from V and 4 bases from J, the junction kept 5 bases outside the gene matches. The CDR3 protein is CSAYRTSGYNEQFF. CDR3 DNA: TGCAGTGCCTACAGGACTAGCGGGTACAATGAGCAGTTCTTC.

This chain connects TRBV10-2 to TRBJ2-7; D is uncertain. The germline V gene encodes CDR1 WSHSY and CDR2 SAAADI. The CDR3 runs 14 residues. Trimming removed 0 bases from V and 3 bases from J, with 9 bases in between. CDR3 sequence: CASSESSRVYEQYF. In nucleotides, the CDR3 is TGCGCCAGCAGTGAGTCTAGCAGAGTCTACGAGCAGTACTTC.

The rearrangement links TRBV5-1 to TRBJ2-7; 14 bases are shared with TRBD2. The CDR3 spans 15 residues. CDR1 is SGHRS and CDR2 is YFSETQ in the germline V gene. V shed 4 bases and J 5 bases; nucleotides not matched to a gene: 5. CDR3 protein: CASSTGTSGSNEQYF. The CDR3 coding sequence is TGCGCCAGCAGCACAGGGACTAGCGGGAGCAACGAGCAGTACTTC. The entire variable domain, with the rest obtained from reference TRBV5-1 and TRBJ2-7, is as follows: KAGVTQTPRYLIKTRGQQVTLSCSPISGHRSVSWYQQTPGQGLQFLFEYFSETQRNKGNFPGRFSGRQFSNSRSEMNVSTLELGDSALYLCASSTGTSGSNEQYFGPGTRLTVT.

The chain has TRBV5-1 and TRBJ1-2; 9 nucleotides match TRBD1. From germline, CDR1 is SGHRS and CDR2 YFSETQ. This CDR3 region has 13 residues. With 2 bases clipped from V and 6 bases from J, the junction kept 2 bases outside the gene matches. The CDR3 sequence is CASSLNRGHGYTF. CDR3 in DNA: TGCGCCAGCAGCTTAAACAGGGGGCATGGCTACACCTTC.

The chain uses TRBV6-6 and TRBJ1-4; 11 positions match TRBD1. CDR3 length: 14 amino acids. With V trimmed by 6 bases and J by 8 bases, 5 bases remained unmatched. Germline V lookup: CDR1 MNHNY, CDR2 SVGAGI (reference sequence). The DNA of the CDR3 is TGTGCCAGCAGAACGGGACAGGGGGGGGAAAAACTGTTTTTT. Translation gives CASRTGQGGEKLFF.

The table lists this clonotype with many counts. The chain is built from TRBV5-1 and TRBJ2-3; D unresolved. V was cut by 4 bases and J by 1 base, with 10 bases left in between. This CDR3 has 14 residues. Germline V lookup: CDR1 SGHRS, CDR2 YFSETQ. The CDR3 loop is CASSRSSGTDTQYF. The CDR3, as DNA: TGCGCCAGCAGCAGAAGCAGTGGCACAGATACGCAGTATTTT.

The gene calls are TRBV5-6 and TRBJ2-3; unclear D gene. Per germline, CDR1 SGHDT and CDR2 YYEEEE. This CDR3 contains 15 residues. Trimming removed 2 bases at V and 7 bases at J, with 17 bases between. The CDR3 bases are TGTGCCAGCAGCTTTAACTACATGGAACGAAATACGCAGTATTTT. It codes for CASSFNYMERNTQYF.

This clonotype was seen only once. The J gene is TRBJ2-7, the V gene TRBV6-1; TRBD1 is a possible D gene (5 bases). Trimming stripped 3 bases from V and 5 bases from J, with 11 bases between. Germline CDR1 reads MNHNS; CDR2 reads SASEGT. This CDR3 contains 13 residues. This CDR3 reads CASSDPGHDEQYF. The CDR3 DNA is TGTGCCAGCAGTGACCCCGGACATGACGAGCAGTACTTC.

This clonotype occurred a few times. The rearrangement uses TRBV5-1 and TRBJ2-5, with D perhaps given as TRBD1 or TRBD2 (5 bases each). The V end was cut by 2 bases, the J end by 2 bases, with 16 bases between. In germline, CDR1 is SGHRS, CDR2 YFSETQ. The CDR3 length is 16 residues. The DNA for the CDR3 is TGCGCCAGCAGCTTATTCGGGGCGACAGCGCAAGAGACCCAGTACTTC. Amino acid sequence: CASSLFGATAQETQYF.

The CDR3 loop is CASSQELRPWTGELFF. The CDR3 nucleotides are TGCGCCAGCAGCCAAGAACTGAGGCCTTGGACCGGGGAGCTGTTTTTT. The rearrangement uses TRBV4-1 and TRBJ2-2; D not resolved. The CDR3 spans 16 residues. Germline V gives CDR1 MGHRA, CDR2 YSYEKL. The V end was cut by 0 bases, the J end by 5 bases, with 13 bases between.

This sequence joins TRBV27 and TRBJ1-5; D is possibly TRBD1 (5 bases). Trimming cost V 4 bases and J 4 bases, with 8 bases left between them. CDR1 and CDR2 (germline): MNHEY, SMNVEV (reference sequence). The CDR3 is 13 residues long. DNA of the CDR3: TGTGCCAGCAGTTATAGGGGAAATCAGCCCCAGCATTTT. It specifies CASSYRGNQPQHF.

The chain combines TRBV6-6 with TRBJ2-3; 10 bases fit TRBD1. Germline trimming cut 1 base from V and 4 bases from J; bases unmatched to any gene: 2. Germline-derived CDR1 and CDR2 are MNHNY and SVGAGI (reference sequence). The CDR3 spans 15 residues. The CDR3 bases are TGTGCCAGCAGTTACTTGGGACAGGGGTCAGATACGCAGTATTTT. This gives the protein CASSYLGQGSDTQYF.

This clonotype was counted only a few times. The V and J genes are TRBV12-3 or TRBV12-4 and TRBJ2-1; 13 bases are a match to TRBD2. J gave up 15 bases and V 4 bases, and 6 bases lay outside the gene matches. The CDR3 covers 13 residues. CDR3 coding DNA: TGTGCCAGCAGTTCCCGGACTAGCGGGAGTCCGTTCTTC. It is translated as CASSSRTSGSPFF.

This clonotype was counted once. This chain uses TRBV21-1 with TRBJ2-4; the table's D call, TRBD2, was not checked against the DNA. The J call may be incorrect, as the DNA end agrees better with TRBJ2-7. TRBV21-1 is an annotated pseudogene. This CDR3 spans 21 amino acids. The CDR3 nucleotides read TGTGCCAGCAGCAAAGATGGGTTTGAGAGATCGGACTACAGACACTCCTACGAGCAGTACTTC. Amino acids: CASSKDGFERSDYRHSYEQYF.

V gene TRBV6-2 or TRBV6-3 combines with J gene TRBJ2-3, with 12 bases matching TRBD2. After removal of 4 bases from V and 2 bases from J, the junction contained 7 bases not matched to a gene. CDR1 is MNHEY, CDR2 SVGEGT, per germline. The CDR3 sequence is 17 residues long. The CDR3 loop is CASSWRTSGTPTDTQYF. CDR3 DNA sequence: TGTGCCAGCAGTTGGAGGACTAGCGGGACCCCCACAGATACGCAGTATTTT.

The chain has TRBV20-1 and TRBJ2-3; tentatively, D is TRBD2 (6 bases). The CDR3 sequence is 16 residues long. Per germline, CDR1 DFQATT and CDR2 SNEGSKA (reference sequence). V was trimmed by 0 bases and J by 5 bases, leaving 18 bases between them. The CDR3 DNA follows: TGCAGTGCTAGAGATCCCCGTCGGGAGAAGGGAGATACGCAGTATTTT. This gives the protein CSARDPRREKGDTQYF.

This clonotype came up many times. This CDR3 is CASSLVGSGIFETQYF. The CDR3 bases are TGTGCCAGCAGCTTAGTCGGGAGTGGTATATTTGAGACCCAGTACTTC. This rearrangement joins TRBV7-2 to TRBJ2-5; possibly TRBD2 for D (6 bases). V was clipped by 1 base and J by 5 bases, with 17 bases between them. The germline V gene has CDR1 SGHTA and CDR2 FQGNSA. CDR3 length equals 16 residues.

The chain has TRBV7-2 and TRBJ2-3; the D is unclear. Germline assignment: CDR1 SGHTA and CDR2 FQGNSA. V gave up 7 bases and J gave up 5 bases, with 10 bases separating them. The CDR3 spans 12 residues. In DNA form, the CDR3 reads TGTGCCAGCATCTTTGATGAAGATACGCAGTATTTT. Translating gives CASIFDEDTQYF.

This clonotype appeared many times. The chain carries TRBV27 and TRBJ2-7; 7 positions match TRBD2. This CDR3 is 13 amino acids long. The germline gives CDR1 MNHEY, CDR2 SMNVEV (reference sequence). Unmatched junction bases numbered 5, after V lost 1 base and J lost 8 bases. CDR3 in amino acids: CASSLWGGRQQYF. The CDR3 coding sequence is TGTGCCAGCAGTTTATGGGGGGGTCGGCAGCAGTACTTC.

The chain joins TRBV7-2 to TRBJ2-1; 7 positions match TRBD1. CDR1 and CDR2 (germline): SGHTA, FQGNSA. This CDR3 spans 16 amino acids. The J segment lost 5 bases and the V segment lost 5 bases, leaving 12 bases of the junction unmatched. Written as DNA, the CDR3 is TGTGCCAGCAGCCGACATATCCCGGGACAGAACAATGAGCAGTTCTTC. Amino acid sequence: CASSRHIPGQNNEQFF. Supplemented by reference TRBV7-2 and TRBJ2-1, the full variable domain reads GAGVSQSPSNKVTEKGKDVELRCDPISGHTALYWYRQSLGQGLEFLIYFQGNSAPDKSGLPSDRFSAERTGGSVSTLTIQRTQQEDSAVYLCASSRHIPGQNNEQFFGPGTRLTVL.

CDR3 sequence (DNA): TGCAGTGCTAGAGAAACCAAGGACGGGCTCGCGGGGAGTGAGCAGTACTTC. Amino acids: CSARETKDGLAGSEQYF. This chain uses TRBV20-1 with TRBJ2-7; a weak D match, TRBD2 (6 bases). V was shortened by 0 bases and J by 7 bases, with 25 bases between the two germline ends. Germline V gene sequence: CDR1 DFQATT, CDR2 SNEGSKA (reference sequence). The CDR3 totals 17 residues.

The chain is built from TRBV29-1 and TRBJ2-1, with TRBD2 matching over 10 bases. The germline CDR1 and CDR2 sequences are SQVTM and ANQGSEA. J lost 10 bases, V lost 6 bases, and 15 bases had no gene match. CDR3 length: 15 amino acids. CDR3 loop: CSVQPGLAGAYEQFF. The CDR3 DNA is TGCAGCGTACAACCTGGGCTAGCGGGAGCTTACGAGCAGTTCTTC.

This clonotype was detected a few times. The chain recombines TRBV10-3 with TRBJ2-6, with 8 bases lining up with TRBD2. V was pared by 6 bases and J by 0 bases, with 16 bases of the junction left unmatched. CDR1 ENHRY and CDR2 SYGVKD come from the germline V gene. The CDR3 extends over 20 amino acids. As DNA, the CDR3 is TGTGCCATCAGACACGACCCCGGCGGGAGGAGTGACTCTGGGGCCAACGTCCTGACTTTC. Translation gives CAIRHDPGGRSDSGANVLTF.

This sequence joins TRBV3-1 and TRBJ2-5; TRBD2 might be the D (6 bases). The J call may be wrong; the DNA end is better matched by TRBJ2-7. Germline V gene sequence: CDR1 LGHDT, CDR2 YNNKEL (reference sequence). This CDR3 is 15 amino acids long. The CDR3: CASSAIRGIPHEQYF. CDR3 sequence (DNA): TGTGCCAGCAGTGCCATACGGGGGATTCCCCACGAGCAGTACTTC.

The J gene is TRBJ2-2, the V gene TRBV6-2 or TRBV6-3, with TRBD2 identical over 9 bases. Looked up from germline, CDR1 is MNHEY and CDR2 is SVGEGT. V gave up 2 bases and J gave up 6 bases; unmatched junction bases: 4. This CDR3 comprises 15 residues. The CDR3 loop is CASSYRASGAGELFF. CDR3 sequence (DNA): TGTGCCAGCAGTTACCGGGCTAGCGGGGCCGGGGAGCTGTTTTTT.

The chain combines TRBV12-3 or TRBV12-4 with TRBJ2-7; the match to TRBD2 covers 9 bases. This CDR3 region has 13 residues. The junction had 5 bases not matched to a gene; V was cut back by 7 bases and J by 4 bases. CDR3 DNA sequence: TGTGCCAGCACTGCGGGAGGGCCGTACGAGCAGTACTTC. Protein sequence: CASTAGGPYEQYF.